The 20 T cell receptor beta chains reported below all come from one sample, sequenced in a study of T cells in Graves' hyperthyroidism and ophthalmopathy. Using RNA transcripts as the source, TCR beta CDR3 regions were amplified. The HTBI primer set served for first-round RT-PCR of the TCR CDR3. In TCRdb, the multiplex PCR reads were re-called with MiXCR into one record per CDR3 protein. The data contain approximately 700,000 distinct CDR3 sequences, about 17% of them seen just once; the ten biggest clones take up roughly 8%. What was sequenced was blood. The receptors come from a man aged 18 to 29 with Graves' hyperthyroidism.

The chain uses TRBV6-1 and TRBJ1-5; D uncertain. Germline values: CDR1 MNHNS, CDR2 SASEGT. The length of the CDR3 is 15 residues. Trimming stripped 2 bases from V and 3 bases from J, with 11 bases between. The CDR3 coding sequence is TGTGCCAGCAGTGAAAGGGCAGGCACCAATCAGCCCCAGCATTTT. Its translation: CASSERAGTNQPQHF.

This clonotype was recorded many times. The chain employs TRBV28 and TRBJ1-2; D may be TRBD1 (5 bases). V lost 5 bases and J lost 4, with 14 bases in between. CDR1 MDHEN and CDR2 SYDVKM come from the germline V gene. The CDR3 is 14 amino acids. The CDR3 DNA sequence: TGTGCCAGCAGTATCCCAGGGAGCGCCTATGGCTACACCTTC. Its protein product is CASSIPGSAYGYTF.

This clonotype has ten or more counts. The chain uses TRBV28 and TRBJ2-1; D gene ambiguous. The V end was cut by 5 bases, the J end by 3 bases, with 14 bases between. The CDR3 length is 15 residues. The germline CDR1 and CDR2 sequences are MDHEN and SYDVKM. The DNA of the CDR3 is TGTGCCAGCAGTCCCCTAGAAATTGACTACAATGAGCAGTTCTTC. Translating gives CASSPLEIDYNEQFF.

Remarks on this clonotype: This may be a read error, as it is one base from a much larger clone. The chain carries TRBV3-1 and TRBJ1-1; 7 bases match TRBD1. Trimming at V came to 5 bases and at J to 3 bases, leaving 3 bases not matched to a gene. The V gene's germline CDR1 is LGHDT and CDR2 YNNKEL (reference sequence). This CDR3 is 13 amino acids long. DNA of the CDR3: TGTGCCAGCAGCGATACAGGGGACACTGAAGCTTTCTTT. It is translated as CASSDTGDTEAFF.

Many counts were recorded for this clonotype. The chain recombines TRBV12-3 or TRBV12-4 with TRBJ2-3, with a weak D call TRBD2 (6 bases). V lost 8 bases to trimming and J lost 6 bases, with 18 bases between them. There are 14 residues in the CDR3. DNA of the CDR3: TGTGCCAGCGCCCGGGCACTAGCTGGGGATACGCAGTATTTT. Amino acid sequence: CASARALAGDTQYF.

The chain combines TRBV3-1 with TRBJ1-6; TRBD1 matches 9 bases. The V segment lost 8 bases and the J segment 7 bases; nucleotides outside the gene matches: 12. There are 16 residues in the CDR3. Germline V gene data show CDR1 as LGHDT and CDR2 as YNNKEL (reference sequence). The CDR3 nucleotides read TGTGCCAGCCGCGACCGACAGGGGGGGCCGAATTCACCCCTCCACTTT. As protein: CASRDRQGGPNSPLHF.

This clonotype was seen repeatedly, ten times or more. V usage is TRBV28 and J usage is TRBJ2-1, with 9 bases aligning to TRBD1. The CDR3 has 17 residues. CDR1 and CDR2 (germline): MDHEN, SYDVKM. J lost 6 bases, V lost 4 bases, and 13 bases had no gene match. The CDR3 region is CASSSEGTGQGANEQFF. CDR3 coding DNA: TGTGCCAGCAGTTCCGAGGGTACGGGACAGGGTGCCAATGAGCAGTTCTTC. The full variable domain, its missing parts supplied by reference TRBV28 and TRBJ2-1, is DVKVTQSSRYLVKRTGEKVFLECVQDMDHENMFWYRQDPGLGLRLIYFSYDVKMKEKGDIPEGYSVSREKKERFSLILESASTNQTSMYLCASSSEGTGQGANEQFFGPGTRLTVL.

Ten or more counts support this clonotype. This chain joins TRBV5-1 and TRBJ2-7; perhaps TRBD1 as D (5 bases). The CDR3 runs to 13 residues. Germline V gives CDR1 SGHRS, CDR2 YFSETQ. V was shortened by 3 bases and J by 1 base, with 8 bases between the two germline ends. CDR3 nucleotide sequence: TGCGCCAGCAGCTGGTCAGGGTCCTACGAGCAGTACTTC. This encodes CASSWSGSYEQYF.

This chain connects TRBV7-6 to TRBJ2-7, with 11 bases that match TRBD2. The CDR3 length is 13 residues. J was trimmed by 5 bases and V by 10 bases; bases with no gene match: 7. The V gene's germline CDR1 is SGHVS and CDR2 FNYEAQ. CDR3 in amino acids: CATSLAGVNEQYF. For the CDR3, the DNA is TGTGCCACCTCACTAGCGGGAGTAAACGAGCAGTACTTC.

This clonotype was seen a handful of times. The chain couples TRBV28 to TRBJ2-7; 8 bases are shared with TRBD1. The CDR3 spans 14 residues. The germline CDR1 and CDR2 sequences are MDHEN and SYDVKM. Germline trimming cut 5 bases from V and 3 bases from J; bases unmatched to any gene: 6. The CDR3 DNA sequence: TGTGCCAGCAGTACACAGGGGGTAGTCTACGAGCAGTACTTC. Translation gives CASSTQGVVYEQYF.

In the case of this clonotype: One end of the junction does not line up with germline, which may come from a read error. The chain employs TRBV12-3 or TRBV12-4 and TRBJ2-5; either TRBD1 or TRBD2 may fit D (6 bases each). The CDR3 extends over 14 amino acids. CDR3 region: CAISEPGARETQYF. As DNA, the CDR3 is TGTGCCATCAGTGAGCCGGGGGCGCGGGAGACCCAGTACTTC.

The chain links TRBV28 to TRBJ2-2; D remains unclear. V shed 3 bases and J shed 1 base, with 9 bases lying between them. Germline V gene data show CDR1 as MDHEN and CDR2 as SYDVKM. This CDR3 comprises 15 residues. This CDR3 is CASSFSGLNTGELFF. The CDR3 DNA follows: TGTGCCAGCAGTTTCTCGGGTTTGAACACCGGGGAGCTGTTTTTT.

This clonotype has at least ten counts. The chain uses TRBV2 and TRBJ2-3; TRBD2 is a possible D gene (5 bases). Germline lookup yields CDR1 SNHLY and CDR2 FYNNEI. The CDR3 has 13 residues. Trimming pared 7 bases from V and 4 bases from J, leaving 12 bases between. In DNA form, the CDR3 reads TGTGCCAGCACGGTGGAAGCGGCAGATACGCAGTATTTT. Its protein is CASTVEAADTQYF. The full variable domain, its missing parts supplied by reference TRBV2 and TRBJ2-3, is EPEVTQTPSHQVTQMGQEVILRCVPISNHLYFYWYRQILGQKVEFLVSFYNNEISEKSEIFDDQFSVERPDGSNFTLKIRSTKLEDSAMYFCASTVEAADTQYFGPGTRLTVL.

In this sample, this clonotype turned up a few times. DNA of the CDR3: TGTGCCAGCAGTTCCCGAGGGTCGGGGCAGGTCCACGAGCAGTACTTC. It encodes CASSSRGSGQVHEQYF. V and J are TRBV6-1 and TRBJ2-7, with D possibly being TRBD1 or TRBD2 (5 bases each). This CDR3 region has 16 residues. The germline V and J ends were trimmed by 5 bases and 5 bases, with 22 bases remaining between them. CDR1 and CDR2 (germline): MNHNS, SASEGT.

V usage is TRBV20-1 and J usage is TRBJ1-4; D perhaps matches TRBD1 (6 bases). CDR3 length: 14 amino acids. The V end lost 3 bases, the J end lost 3 bases, and 11 bases lay between the germline ends. The germline V gene encodes CDR1 DFQATT and CDR2 SNEGSKA (reference sequence). The CDR3 loop reads CSASAGGPNEKLFF. The CDR3 DNA reads as TGCAGTGCTAGCGCGGGGGGCCCTAATGAAAAACTGTTTTTT.

This clonotype was picked up many times. The chain uses TRBV30 and TRBJ1-5; D is undetermined. V lost 0 bases and J lost 6, with 9 bases in between. CDR3 size: 13 residues. The germline V gene encodes CDR1 GTSNPN and CDR2 SVGIG (reference sequence). In DNA, the CDR3 is TGTGCCTGGAGTGTAGGGTCTGCTCAGCCCCAGCATTTT. It codes for CAWSVGSAQPQHF.

This clonotype showed up many times. The chain employs TRBV7-9 and TRBJ2-7; tentative D call: TRBD2 (5 bases). CDR1 is SEHNR, CDR2 FQNEAQ, per germline (reference sequence). This CDR3 has 17 amino acids. V shed 3 bases and J shed 0 bases, with 18 bases lying between them. CDR3 amino acids: CASSFLAVTLSSYEQYF. CDR3 DNA: TGTGCCAGCAGCTTTCTAGCTGTTACGTTAAGCTCCTACGAGCAGTACTTC.

This clonotype has only a few counts. The genes are TRBV5-1 and TRBJ2-3; the D call may be TRBD1 or TRBD2 (7 bases each). V was clipped by 4 bases and J by 1 base, with 16 bases between them. Germline loops: CDR1 SGHRS, CDR2 YFSETQ. CDR3 length: 16 residues. The CDR3 sequence is CASSPQGTTRTDTQYF. The CDR3 DNA is TGCGCCAGCAGCCCACAGGGGACTACGCGCACAGATACGCAGTATTTT.

This clonotype was seen only a few times. V is TRBV7-2 and J is TRBJ2-2; D remains ambiguous. V lost 3 bases to trimming and J lost 1 base, with 9 bases between them. The germline CDR1 and CDR2 sequences are SGHTA and FQGNSA. The CDR3 consists of 15 residues. The CDR3 DNA reads as TGTGCCAGCAGCTTTGACGCGGTGAACACCGGGGAGCTGTTTTTT. Translating gives CASSFDAVNTGELFF.

This clonotype has at least ten counts. This chain connects TRBV7-9 to TRBJ2-1; 9 bases map to TRBD1. The CDR3 runs to 15 residues. Germline-derived CDR1 and CDR2 are SEHNR and FQNEAQ (reference sequence). The ends lost 5 bases at V and 9 bases at J; junction bases unmatched: 11. DNA for the CDR3: TGTGCCAGCAGCAATCGACAGGGGGGGCTCGCTGAGCAGTTCTTC. Translated: CASSNRQGGLAEQFF.